This T cell receptor (beta chain) appears in the sequencing data of a study of prognosis after radiotherapy for stage I lung cancer. Background on the study: Every patient with non-small cell lung cancer was judged medically inoperable. SBRT radiotherapy used 3 to 5 fractions and a biologically effective dose of at least 100 Gy.

This clonotype was counted many times. Its target is not known. CDR3 of TCR beta was amplified from genomic DNA via a two-round multiplex PCR. Round-one PCR had primers specific to each TRBV and TRBJ gene. TCRdb passed the multiplex PCR reads through MiXCR, listing each CDR3 protein once. Of 20,000 to 25,000 distinct CDR3 sequences listed, approximately 35% were seen once; the top ten hold 55% to 65%. Points from the study as a whole: Following stereotactic body radiation therapy, unique TCR clone counts fell, with a median of approximately 9,600 versus 7,200. Divergent TRBV and TRBJ gene usage has reportedly been observed between patients with and without metastases.

The germline CDR1 and CDR2 sequences are LNHDA and SQIVND (reference sequence). The CDR3 sequence is 14 residues long. Trimming left V 3 bases short and J 3 bases short, with 9 bases between. Specimen: PBMCs, collected before or after stereotactic body radiation therapy (not recorded which). This TCR derives from a donor older than 45 with non-small cell lung cancer. The chain joins TRBV19 to TRBJ1-3, with D possibly matching TRBD1 (5 bases). Here the CDR3 reads CASSIQGDGNTIYF. The CDR3 DNA reads as TGTGCCAGTAGTATCCAGGGTGATGGAAACACCATATATTTT.